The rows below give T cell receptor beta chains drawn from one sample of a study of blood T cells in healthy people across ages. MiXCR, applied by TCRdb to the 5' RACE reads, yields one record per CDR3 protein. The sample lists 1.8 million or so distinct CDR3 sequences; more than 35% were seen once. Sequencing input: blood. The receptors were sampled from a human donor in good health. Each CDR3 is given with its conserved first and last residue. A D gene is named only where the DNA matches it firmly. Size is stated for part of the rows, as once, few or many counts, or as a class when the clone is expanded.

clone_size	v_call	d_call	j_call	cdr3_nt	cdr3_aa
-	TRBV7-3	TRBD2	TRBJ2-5	TGTGCCAGCAGCCCGACGGGCCGGACTAGCGGGCAAGAGACCCAGTACTTC	CASSPTGRTSGQETQYF
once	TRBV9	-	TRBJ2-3	TGTGCCAGCAGCGCCCAGATTGGAGATACGCAGTATTTT	CASSAQIGDTQYF
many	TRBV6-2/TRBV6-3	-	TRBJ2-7	TGTGCCAGCAGCTCCAGGGGAAGTGGCGTTTACGAGCAGTACTTC	CASSSRGSGVYEQYF
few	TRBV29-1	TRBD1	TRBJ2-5	TGCAGCGTTGAGGAGCCGACAGGGGGCGGAGAGACCCAGTACTTC	CSVEEPTGGGETQYF
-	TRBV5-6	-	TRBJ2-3	TGTGCCAGCAGCTTACTAGGGATTCCCTTTGATACGCAGTATTTT	CASSLLGIPFDTQYF
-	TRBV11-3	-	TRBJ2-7	TGTGCCAGCAGTCCGATCCCTGGGGATGAGCAGTACTTC	CASSPIPGDEQYF
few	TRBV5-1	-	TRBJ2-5	TGCGCCAGCAGCTTGCGGTGGGGCTGGGAGACCCAGTACTTC	CASSLRWGWETQYF
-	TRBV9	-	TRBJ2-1	TGTGCCAGCAGCGTAGCTGGAGGAGCCAATGAGCAGTTCTTC	CASSVAGGANEQFF
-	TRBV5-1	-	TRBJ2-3	TGCGCCAGCGCCGATGGGGTCGGGGTAGGCACAGATACGCAGTATTTT	CASADGVGVGTDTQYF
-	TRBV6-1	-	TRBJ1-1	TGTGCCAGCATCTCCATGAGGGCCCGGAACACTGAGGCTTTCTTT	CASISMRARNTEAFF
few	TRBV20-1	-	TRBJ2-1	TGCAGTGCTGGACCTCACCGCCTAGAAAGGGCCTACAATGAGCAGTTCTTC	CSAGPHRLERAYNEQFF
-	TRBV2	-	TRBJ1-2	TGTGCCAGCAGTGACTCGGGTCTACGGGAGGTATTAAATGGCTACACCTTC	CASSDSGLREVLNGYTF
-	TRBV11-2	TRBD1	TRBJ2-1	TGCGCCAGCAGCTTAGTGACCGGGACAGCGTACAATGAGCAGTTCTTC	CASSLVTGTAYNEQFF
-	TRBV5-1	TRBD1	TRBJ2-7	TGCGCCAGCAGCCTCCAGGGGGAATCTCTCGAGCAGTACTTC	CASSLQGESLEQYF
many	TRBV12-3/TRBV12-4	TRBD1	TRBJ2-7	TGTGCCAGCAGTCCCGGACAGGGATGGGAGCAGTACTTC	CASSPGQGWEQYF
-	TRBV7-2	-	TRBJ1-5	TGTGCCAGCAGCTTCTATGACAGAGGGCAGCCCCAGCATTTT	CASSFYDRGQPQHF
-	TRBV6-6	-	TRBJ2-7	TGTGCCAGCAGAAACGGGCAGGGAGAAATGGGGTCCTACGAGCAGTACTTC	CASRNGQGEMGSYEQYF
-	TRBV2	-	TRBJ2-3	TGTGCCAGCAGTGAAGGGGTGGTCAGCACAGATACGCAGTATTTT	CASSEGVVSTDTQYF
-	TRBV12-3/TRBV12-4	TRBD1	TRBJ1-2	TGTGCCAGCAGTTTAACTCGACAGGGGGCGGAGGGCTACACCTTC	CASSLTRQGAEGYTF
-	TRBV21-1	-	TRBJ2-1	TGTGCCAGCACCCTGGTGGGGGGACAGCCATCCTACGAGCAGTTCTTC	CASTLVGGQPSYEQFF
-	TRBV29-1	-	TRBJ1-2	TGCAGCGTTGAAAAGGACGGAATCTATGGCTACACCTTC	CSVEKDGIYGYTF
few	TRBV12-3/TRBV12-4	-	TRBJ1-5	TGTGCCAGCAGTTCCGCAAGTCAGCCCCAGCATTTT	CASSSASQPQHF
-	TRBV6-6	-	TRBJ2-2	TGTGCCAGCCCGAAGGCGACCGGGGAGCTGTTTTTT	CASPKATGELFF
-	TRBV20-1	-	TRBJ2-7	TGCAGTGCTAGTATCCCCGAGCAGGGGAACGAGCAGTACTTC	CSASIPEQGNEQYF
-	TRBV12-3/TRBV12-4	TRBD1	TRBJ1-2	TGTGCCAGCATTCCCGATGTGGGCAGGGGGCTGCTAAGCTATGGCTACACCTTC	CASIPDVGRGLLSYGYTF
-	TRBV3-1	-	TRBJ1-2	TGTGCCAGCAGCCAAGAGGAGTTGGGCTACACCTTC	CASSQEELGYTF
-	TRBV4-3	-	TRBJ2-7	TGCGCCAGCAGCCGAGCAGCTCGCTCCTACGAGCAGTACTTC	CASSRAARSYEQYF
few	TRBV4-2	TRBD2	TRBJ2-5	TGTGCCAGCAGCCAAGATACAGCGGGGGGGCGTAGGCTTGAGACCCAGTACTTC	CASSQDTAGGRRLETQYF
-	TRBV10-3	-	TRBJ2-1	TGTGCCATCACCAGGGACTTAGCCTACAATGAGCAGTTCTTC	CAITRDLAYNEQFF
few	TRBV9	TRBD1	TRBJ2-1	TGTGCCAGCAGCATCGGACAGGGGGCCTACAATGAGCAGTTCTTC	CASSIGQGAYNEQFF
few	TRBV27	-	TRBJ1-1	TGTGCCAGCACAGGGCCCGGTGAGAATGAAGCTTTCTTT	CASTGPGENEAFF
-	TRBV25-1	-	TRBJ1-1	TGTGCCAGCAGTAACAACGGGGTCACTGAAGCTTTCTTT	CASSNNGVTEAFF